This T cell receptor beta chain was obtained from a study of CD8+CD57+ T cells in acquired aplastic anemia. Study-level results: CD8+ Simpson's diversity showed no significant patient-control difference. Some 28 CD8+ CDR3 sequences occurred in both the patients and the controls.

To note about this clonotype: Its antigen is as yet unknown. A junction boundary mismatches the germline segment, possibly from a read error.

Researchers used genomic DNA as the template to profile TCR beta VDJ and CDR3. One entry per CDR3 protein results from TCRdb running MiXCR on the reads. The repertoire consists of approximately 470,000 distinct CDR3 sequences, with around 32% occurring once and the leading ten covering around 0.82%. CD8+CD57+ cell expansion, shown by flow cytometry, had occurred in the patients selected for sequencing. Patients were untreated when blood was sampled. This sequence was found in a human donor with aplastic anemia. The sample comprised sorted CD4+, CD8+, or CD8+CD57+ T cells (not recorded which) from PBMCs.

The CDR3 bases are TGCGCCAGCAGCCAAGAGGCGGGGGGTGAGCAGTTCTTC. The encoded protein is CASSQEAGGEQFF. The chain uses TRBV25-1 and TRBJ2-1, with 8 bases aligning to TRBD2. The CDR3 has 13 residues. Germline assignment: CDR1 MGHDK and CDR2 SYGVNS.